The 25 T cell receptor beta chains presented below share a single source sample, sequenced in a study of blood T cell repertoires in COVID-19. TCRdb keeps only in-frame clones here, not all; method: immunoSEQ multiplex PCR. The sample lists more than 200,000 clones, approximately 86% seen once, with approximately 1.5% in the top ten. Sequencing was carried out using PBMCs or T cells enriched from blood (not recorded which). These receptors were taken from a woman between 45 and 60 years old who had recovered from COVID-19.

This chain connects TRBV28 to TRBJ1-3; TRBD1 matches 7 bases. The CDR3 length is 13 residues. With 5 bases clipped from V and 3 bases from J, the junction kept 1 base outside the gene matches. Germline values: CDR1 MDHEN, CDR2 SYDVKM. Here the CDR3 reads CASSGDSGNTIYF. For the CDR3, the DNA is TGTGCCAGCAGTGGGGACAGTGGAAACACCATATATTTT. Filled out from reference TRBV28 and TRBJ1-3, the complete variable domain reads DVKVTQSSRYLVKRTGEKVFLECVQDMDHENMFWYRQDPGLGLRLIYFSYDVKMKEKGDIPEGYSVSREKKERFSLILESASTNQTSMYLCASSGDSGNTIYFGEGSWLTVV.

This clone was counted between two and nine times. V and J are TRBV9 and TRBJ1-2; D uncertain. CDR1 SGDLS and CDR2 YYNGEE come from the germline V gene. This CDR3 has 14 amino acids. Trimming removed 3 bases from V and 2 bases from J, with 11 bases in between. The CDR3 region is CASSGPPGNYGYTF. Here the CDR3 DNA reads TGTGCCAGCAGCGGCCCTCCGGGGAACTATGGCTACACCTTC.

The J gene is TRBJ2-1, the V gene TRBV6-5, with 7 positions matching TRBD1. V shed 6 bases, J shed 1 base, and the junction held 3 bases outside the gene matches. Per germline, CDR1 MNHEY and CDR2 SVGAGI. The CDR3 contains 14 residues. CDR3 in amino acids: CASRRQGSYNEQFF. Here the CDR3 DNA reads TGTGCCAGCAGACGACAGGGATCCTACAATGAGCAGTTCTTC.

The gene calls are TRBV30 and TRBJ1-2; 7 nucleotides match TRBD1. J gave up 7 bases and V 1 base, and 12 bases lay outside the gene matches. Germline V gives CDR1 GTSNPN, CDR2 SVGIG (reference sequence). The CDR3 contains 15 residues. The CDR3 here is CAWSEQDRWRGGYTF. For the CDR3, the DNA is TGTGCCTGGAGTGAACAGGACAGGTGGAGAGGTGGCTACACCTTC.

This clone has more than one count but fewer than ten. CDR3 coding DNA: TGCAGCGTTGAGGGGACTAGCGGGAGTTCTTCGGAGACCCAGTACTTC. Its protein product is CSVEGTSGSSSETQYF. This rearrangement joins TRBV29-1 to TRBJ2-5; 14 bases are a match to TRBD2. With 3 bases clipped from V and 5 bases from J, the junction kept 8 bases outside the gene matches. CDR1 and CDR2 (germline): SQVTM, ANQGSEA. The CDR3 runs to 16 residues.

The chain joins TRBV6-5 to TRBJ1-1; no reliable D call. There are 15 residues in the CDR3. Germline CDR1 reads MNHEY; CDR2 reads SVGAGI. V shed 7 bases and J shed 0 bases, with 15 bases lying between them. The CDR3 region is CASIDQEVLNTEAFF. The CDR3 nucleotides are TGTGCCAGCATCGACCAAGAGGTCCTGAACACTGAAGCTTTCTTT.

This rearrangement joins TRBV27 to TRBJ2-6, with D tentatively TRBD1 (6 bases). The CDR3 is 18 residues long. Germline values: CDR1 MNHEY, CDR2 SMNVEV (reference sequence). Trimming removed 0 bases from V and 1 base from J, with 13 bases in between. CDR3 DNA sequence: TGTGCCAGCAGTTTATCGGGGGCAGGAAAGTCTGGGGCCAACGTCCTGACTTTC. This codes for CASSLSGAGKSGANVLTF.

The chain carries TRBV11-3 and TRBJ2-1, with D uncertain. The V end lost 5 bases, the J end lost 0 bases, and 5 bases lay between the germline ends. CDR1 and CDR2 from the germline V gene are SGHNT and YENEEA. This CDR3 spans 13 amino acids. CDR3 amino acids: CASSDSSYNEQFF. As DNA, the CDR3 is TGTGCCAGCAGCGATAGCTCCTACAATGAGCAGTTCTTC.

This chain joins TRBV15 and TRBJ2-2; a possible D gene is TRBD2 (5 bases). Germline lookup yields CDR1 LNHNV and CDR2 YYDKDF (reference sequence). CDR3 size: 15 residues. Deletions cut 1 base from V and 0 bases from J, with 6 bases between. Here the CDR3 reads CATSRARANTGELFF. CDR3 sequence (DNA): TGTGCCACCAGCAGAGCGCGGGCGAACACCGGGGAGCTGTTTTTT. Together with reference TRBV15 and TRBJ2-2, the CDR3 gives the full variable domain: DAMVIQNPRYQVTQFGKPVTLSCSQTLNHNVMYWYQQKSSQAPKLLFHYYDKDFNNEADTPDNFQSRRPNTSFCFLDIRSPGLGDTAMYLCATSRARANTGELFFGEGSRLTVL.

This chain joins TRBV7-3 and TRBJ2-1; 12 bases are shared with TRBD2. After removal of 4 bases from V and 8 bases from J, the junction contained 9 bases not matched to a gene. Per germline, CDR1 SGHTA and CDR2 FQGTGA. The CDR3 contains 16 residues. The CDR3 DNA is TGTGCCAGCAGCTCAATGACTAGCGGGAGAAGGGATGAGCAGTTCTTC. It translates to CASSSMTSGRRDEQFF. The whole variable domain, remainder taken from reference TRBV7-3 and TRBJ2-1, is GAGVSQTPSNKVTEKGKYVELRCDPISGHTALYWYRQSLGQGPEFLIYFQGTGAADDSGLPNDRFFAVRPEGSVSTLKIQRTERGDSAVYLCASSSMTSGRRDEQFFGPGTRLTVL.

The chain recombines TRBV7-9 with TRBJ2-3; no firm D call. Trimming shortened V by 8 bases and J by 3 bases, and 21 bases separated the two germline ends. This CDR3 is 16 amino acids long. Germline lookup yields CDR1 SEHNR and CDR2 FQNEAQ (reference sequence). Here the CDR3 reads CASWSGNAVVTDTQYF. The CDR3 nucleotides read TGTGCCAGCTGGTCCGGAAATGCGGTAGTAACAGATACGCAGTATTTT.

This chain links TRBV10-3 with TRBJ2-5; no definite D call. CDR1 ENHRY and CDR2 SYGVKD come from the germline V gene. CDR3 length: 15 amino acids. Trimming removed 5 bases at V and 5 bases at J, with 18 bases between. The DNA of the CDR3 is TGTGCCATCAGTTCAGCAGGTCCCGTTGGGGAGACCCAGTACTTC. It translates to CAISSAGPVGETQYF.

The chain links TRBV12-3 or TRBV12-4 to TRBJ1-5; no clear D. V lost 2 bases and J lost 6, with 5 bases in between. The CDR3 runs 12 residues. CDR3 protein: CASSLPGQPQHF. The CDR3, as DNA: TGTGCCAGCAGTTTACCGGGTCAGCCCCAGCATTTT.

The chain is built from TRBV28 and TRBJ1-2; possibly TRBD1 for D (5 bases). From germline, CDR1 is MDHEN and CDR2 SYDVKM. V was pared by 5 bases and J by 4 bases, with 11 bases between. CDR3 length: 13 amino acids. The CDR3 DNA reads TGTGCCAGCAGTCTAGGGGTTAGCTATGGCTACACCTTC. It translates to CASSLGVSYGYTF.

The V call is TRBV10-3, the J call TRBJ1-1; D remains unclear. V dropped 5 bases and J dropped 7 bases, with 14 bases sitting between them. The CDR3 extends over 13 amino acids. Looked up from germline, CDR1 is ENHRY and CDR2 is SYGVKD. CDR3 sequence: CAISFPGEGEAFF. The CDR3 DNA reads TGTGCCATCAGTTTCCCCGGGGAAGGTGAAGCTTTCTTT.

This chain joins TRBV18 and TRBJ1-5; no definite D call. This CDR3 is built from 15 residues. V lost 3 bases, J lost 4 bases, and 13 bases lay in between. The V gene's germline CDR1 is KGHSH and CDR2 LQKENI. Here the CDR3 reads CASSPQRSANQPQHF. The CDR3 DNA reads TGTGCCAGCTCACCTCAAAGGTCAGCGAATCAGCCCCAGCATTTT.

The chain couples TRBV18 to TRBJ1-1; TRBD1 is a possible D gene (5 bases). The CDR3 spans 13 residues. Trimming removed 4 bases at V and 3 bases at J, with 9 bases between. Germline lookup yields CDR1 KGHSH and CDR2 LQKENI. CDR3 coding DNA: TGTGCCAGCTCACGGGGCGGGGACACTGAAGCTTTCTTT. Its translation is CASSRGGDTEAFF.

The chain recombines TRBV5-1 with TRBJ2-1, with 11 nucleotides matching TRBD2. Germline V gives CDR1 SGHRS, CDR2 YFSETQ. The V segment lost 5 bases and the J segment 5 bases; nucleotides outside the gene matches: 3. The CDR3 extends over 14 amino acids. The DNA of the CDR3 is TGCGCCAGCAGAGCTAGCGGGGGGAACAATGAGCAGTTCTTC. Protein sequence: CASRASGGNNEQFF.

The chain couples TRBV3-1 (or the pseudogene TRBV3-2) to TRBJ2-7; 12 nucleotides match TRBD2. J was trimmed by 2 bases and V by 4 bases; bases with no gene match: 3. Germline CDR1 and CDR2: LGHDT and YNNKEL (reference sequence). The CDR3 covers 15 residues. CDR3 sequence reads: CASSPSSGGAYEQYF. The CDR3 region has the DNA TGTGCCAGCAGCCCCTCTAGCGGGGGGGCCTACGAGCAGTACTTC.

V is TRBV5-4 and J is TRBJ2-7; maybe TRBD1 (6 bases). Trimming left V 0 bases short and J 2 bases short, with 12 bases between. Germline CDR1 and CDR2: SGHNT and YYREEE (reference sequence). CDR3 length: 15 residues. The CDR3 DNA follows: TGTGCCAGCAGCTTGGGCAGGGGAGCCCCCTACGAGCAGTACTTC. It translates to CASSLGRGAPYEQYF.

The chain carries TRBV20-1 and TRBJ2-7; 10 positions match TRBD2. The CDR3 consists of 10 residues. Per germline, CDR1 DFQATT and CDR2 SNEGSKA (reference sequence). V lost 4 bases and J lost 13; bases outside the gene matches: 4. The CDR3 region has the DNA TGCAGTGCTATCCCTAGCGGGAGCTACTTC. This sequence encodes CSAIPSGSYF.

This chain joins TRBV19 and TRBJ2-3, with 8 bases matching TRBD2. This CDR3 has 14 residues. Germline V gene lookup returns CDR1 LNHDA and CDR2 SQIVND (reference sequence). Unmatched junction bases numbered 6, after V lost 6 bases and J lost 4 bases. The CDR3 nucleotides are TGTGCCAGTAGGAGCGGGAGACGCGCAGATACGCAGTATTTT. Translating gives CASRSGRRADTQYF. Looking up the rest from reference TRBV19 and TRBJ2-3 gives the full variable domain: DGGITQSPKYLFRKEGQNVTLSCEQNLNHDAMYWYRQDPGQGLRLIYYSQIVNDFQKGDIAEGYSVSREKKESFPLTVTSAQKNPTAFYLCASRSGRRADTQYFGPGTRLTVL.

V usage is TRBV10-2 and J usage is TRBJ1-1; D is unclear. V lost 9 bases to trimming and J lost 1 base, with 15 bases between them. The CDR3 is made up of 14 amino acids. Germline CDR1 is WSHSY and CDR2 is SAAADI. CDR3 bases: TGCGCCAGTAGGGAGGGCACCAAGAACACTGAAGCTTTCTTT. Translation: CASREGTKNTEAFF.

The chain employs TRBV7-9 and TRBJ1-2; no clear D. V dropped 8 bases and J dropped 3 bases, with 13 bases sitting between them. The CDR3 loop spans 13 amino acids. From germline, CDR1 is SEHNR and CDR2 FQNEAQ (reference sequence). The DNA of the CDR3 is TGTGCCAGCGGACCCTCGGGATACTATGGCTACACCTTC. Protein sequence: CASGPSGYYGYTF.

This clone turned up a few times. V usage is TRBV7-8 and J usage is TRBJ2-7, with 9 nucleotides matching TRBD1. There are 18 residues in the CDR3. The ends lost 4 bases at V and 0 bases at J; junction bases unmatched: 13. The germline V gene encodes CDR1 SGHVS and CDR2 FQNEAQ. The DNA of the CDR3 is TGTGCCAGCAGCTCCTCCGGGACAGGGACCTTCCCCTCCTACGAGCAGTACTTC. Amino acid sequence: CASSSSGTGTFPSYEQYF.